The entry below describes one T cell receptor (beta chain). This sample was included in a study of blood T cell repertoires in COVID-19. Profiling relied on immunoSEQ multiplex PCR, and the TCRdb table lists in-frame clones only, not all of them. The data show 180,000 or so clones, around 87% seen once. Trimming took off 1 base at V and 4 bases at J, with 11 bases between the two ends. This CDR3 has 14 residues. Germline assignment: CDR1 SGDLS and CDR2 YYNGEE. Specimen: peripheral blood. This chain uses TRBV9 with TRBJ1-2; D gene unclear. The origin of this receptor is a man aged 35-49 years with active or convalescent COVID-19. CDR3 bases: TGTGCCAGCAGCGTAACGGAACAGTCCTATGGCTACACCTTC. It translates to CASSVTEQSYGYTF.